These 14 T cell receptor beta chains were all obtained from the same sample, sequenced in a study of human T cells and chemical hapten exposure. Stated time point: pre-sensitization, week 0. Treatment meaning: therapeutic diphenylcyclopropenone sensitization with weekly scalp DPC. TCRdb called the RACE reads again in MiXCR, with one record for every CDR3 protein. Counted here are more than 250,000 distinct CDR3 sequences, approximately 8.6% occurring once; the ten biggest clones make up over 2%. This sample comprised whole blood, obtained in connection with sensitization to the hapten diphenylcyclopropenone (DPC). The source of these receptors is a woman aged 40 to 50 with alopecia areata. Some clones in this sample may be carry-over from other donors' samples.

This clonotype was recorded a few times. The CDR3 loop reads CASSWPSTDTQYF. In DNA form, the CDR3 reads TGTGCCAGCAGTTGGCCTAGCACAGATACGCAGTATTTT. The V call is TRBV28, the J call TRBJ2-3; D is unclear. CDR1 MDHEN and CDR2 SYDVKM come from the germline V gene. V lost 4 bases and J lost 0, with 5 bases in between. CDR3 length: 13 amino acids.

V gene TRBV28 combines with J gene TRBJ1-5, with 8 bases aligning to TRBD1. Germline V gives CDR1 MDHEN, CDR2 SYDVKM. The CDR3 consists of 16 residues. With V trimmed by 2 bases and J by 5 bases, 8 bases remained unmatched. The CDR3 loop is CASSLTGTGPHQPQHF. The CDR3 DNA reads as TGTGCCAGCAGTTTAACCGGGACAGGACCCCATCAGCCCCAGCATTTT.

V is TRBV20-1 and J is TRBJ2-7, with 9 positions matching TRBD2. Per germline, CDR1 DFQATT and CDR2 SNEGSKA (reference sequence). CDR3 length: 14 amino acids. V lost 0 bases and J lost 2; bases outside the gene matches: 2. CDR3 in amino acids: CSAREASGAYEQYF. The CDR3 DNA reads TGCAGTGCTAGAGAAGCTAGCGGGGCCTACGAGCAGTACTTC.

This clonotype was detected a few times. The chain joins TRBV27 to TRBJ1-6; D might be TRBD1 (5 bases). Germline V CDR1 and CDR2: MNHEY, SMNVEV (reference sequence). V shed 4 bases and J shed 7 bases, with 14 bases lying between them. The CDR3 is 15 residues long. CDR3 in amino acids: CASSSTPGYNSPLHF. CDR3 sequence (DNA): TGTGCCAGCAGTTCGACCCCAGGGTACAATTCACCCCTCCACTTT.

The rearrangement links TRBV18 to TRBJ2-3, with 7 positions matching TRBD2. This CDR3 has 15 residues. The J segment lost 1 base and the V segment lost 3 bases, leaving 4 bases of the junction unmatched. Germline CDR1 and CDR2: KGHSH and LQKENI. The CDR3 loop is CASSPASGGTDTQYF. The DNA of the CDR3 is TGTGCCAGCTCACCGGCTAGCGGAGGCACAGATACGCAGTATTTT.

The chain employs TRBV24-1 and TRBJ2-1, with D perhaps TRBD1 or TRBD2 (5 bases each). Trimming shortened V by 4 bases and J by 6 bases, and 18 bases separated the two germline ends. CDR3 length: 16 residues. CDR1 is KGHDR, CDR2 SFDVKD, per germline. The CDR3 DNA is TGTGCCACCAGTGACCCGTCCGGGACCTTCCCCAATGAGCAGTTCTTC. It yields the protein CATSDPSGTFPNEQFF.

This clonotype occurred a few times. The chain employs TRBV28 and TRBJ2-1; D assignment may be TRBD1 or TRBD2 (5 bases each). V was cut by 5 bases and J by 7 bases, with 15 bases left in between. Germline V gene data show CDR1 as MDHEN and CDR2 as SYDVKM. The CDR3 loop spans 14 amino acids. The CDR3 loop reads CASSDSTRRNEQFF. CDR3 bases: TGTGCCAGCAGTGACAGCACTAGAAGGAATGAGCAGTTCTTC.

This clonotype was recorded many times. This chain joins TRBV7-9 and TRBJ2-7, with D perhaps matching TRBD1 or TRBD2 (5 bases each). Trimming took 0 bases from V and 0 from J, leaving 9 bases between them. CDR3 length: 15 residues. CDR1 is SEHNR, CDR2 FQNEAQ, per germline (reference sequence). CDR3: CASSLAGANSYEQYF. For the CDR3, the DNA is TGTGCCAGCAGCTTAGCCGGGGCCAACTCCTACGAGCAGTACTTC. The whole variable domain, filled in from reference TRBV7-9 and TRBJ2-7, reads DTGVSQNPRHKITKRGQNVTFRCDPISEHNRLYWYRQTLGQGPEFLTYFQNEAQLEKSRLLSDRFSAERPKGSFSTLEIQRTEQGDSAMYLCASSLAGANSYEQYFGPGTRLTVT.

A few counts support this clonotype. The V and J genes are TRBV29-1 and TRBJ2-1, with D maybe TRBD1 (5 bases). Germline values: CDR1 SQVTM, CDR2 ANQGSEA. V was cut by 4 bases and J by 10 bases, with 11 bases left in between. The CDR3 length is 11 residues. The DNA for the CDR3 is TGCAGCGTTGTCCTGTGGACAGAGCAGTTCTTC. Its protein product is CSVVLWTEQFF.

This rearrangement joins TRBV10-3 to TRBJ1-6, with no clear D. V shed 2 bases and J shed 3 bases, with 14 bases lying between them. The CDR3 totals 17 residues. The V gene's germline CDR1 is ENHRY and CDR2 SYGVKD. CDR3 residues: CAISEHGQDLYNSPLHF. CDR3 nucleotides: TGTGCCATCAGTGAGCATGGGCAGGACCTCTATAATTCACCCCTCCACTTT.

There are a few counts of this clonotype. This chain connects TRBV7-2 to TRBJ2-1, with unresolved D. V shed 6 bases and J shed 0 bases, with 3 bases lying between them. From germline, CDR1 is SGHTA and CDR2 FQGNSA. The CDR3 has 12 amino acids. The CDR3 region has the DNA TGTGCCAGCAGGGCCTCCTACAATGAGCAGTTCTTC. It specifies CASRASYNEQFF.

This clonotype was detected only a few times. This chain joins TRBV7-9 and TRBJ1-3; possibly TRBD1 for D (5 bases). Germline V gene lookup returns CDR1 SEHNR and CDR2 FQNEAQ (reference sequence). V shed 0 bases and J shed 8 bases, with 17 bases lying between them. This CDR3 is built from 16 residues. In DNA, the CDR3 is TGTGCCAGCAGCTTAGCCGTAGCAGGGTTCGGCGACACCATATATTTT. Amino acids: CASSLAVAGFGDTIYF.

This clonotype was seen only a few times. The chain carries TRBV7-9 and TRBJ2-1, with TRBD2 matching over 10 bases. Germline assignment: CDR1 SEHNR and CDR2 FQNEAQ (reference sequence). CDR3 size: 15 residues. The ends lost 5 bases at V and 7 bases at J; junction bases unmatched: 8. The DNA of the CDR3 is TGTGCCAGCAGCCATCGGACTAGCGGCGAAAATGAGCAGTTCTTC. It codes for CASSHRTSGENEQFF.

This clonotype was counted only a few times. V is TRBV20-1 and J is TRBJ2-3; 12 bases are shared with TRBD2. Germline trimming cut 6 bases from V and 2 bases from J; bases unmatched to any gene: 3. The CDR3 length is 14 residues. Germline CDR1 reads DFQATT; CDR2 reads SNEGSKA (reference sequence). In nucleotides, the CDR3 is TGCAGTGCCAGACTAGCGGGGGACACAGATACGCAGTATTTT. Translated, it gives CSARLAGDTDTQYF.